These 10 T cell receptor beta chains were sequenced from one sample in a study of cytomegalovirus exposure and HLA in healthy donors. Amplification used 60 Vbeta primers and 13 Jbeta primers. This table comes from immunoSEQ multiplex PCR, and its TCRdb copy is limited to in-frame clones, with some not included. This table holds 200,000 or so clones, 82% found once. Sequencing was done on a sample of PBMCs. These TCRs come from a boy aged 2 to 9 in good health and CMV-seronegative.

On this clone: The missing conserved phenylalanine or tryptophan at the end of this CDR3 makes a read error likely. No DNA is shown, since the ends of the CDR3 on it are uncertain; the CDR3 is the one TCRdb lists. The rearrangement links TRBV6-1 to TRBJ1-2; the listed D gene, TRBD1, was not tested against the DNA. Both ends counted, the CDR3 spans 12 residues. Germline V gene sequence: CDR1 MNHNS, CDR2 SASEGT. The CDR3 reads CASSEPHRAALS.

V usage is TRBV4-3 and J usage is TRBJ2-5; tentative D call: TRBD2 (5 bases). Trimming took off 6 bases at V and 1 base at J, with 12 bases between the two ends. This CDR3 region has 14 residues. The germline V gene has CDR1 LGHNA and CDR2 YSLEER. This CDR3 reads CASRAERVQETQYF. Written as DNA, the CDR3 is TGCGCCAGCAGGGCGGAGAGGGTCCAAGAGACCCAGTACTTC.

This chain uses TRBV9 with TRBJ2-3, with D possibly being TRBD2 (7 bases). From germline, CDR1 is SGDLS and CDR2 YYNGEE. The CDR3 consists of 17 residues. V lost 0 bases, J lost 1 base, and 15 bases lay in between. Written as DNA, the CDR3 is TGTGCCAGCAGCGTAGAGGCTGGGGGGGGCGGCACAGATACGCAGTATTTT. Its translation is CASSVEAGGGGTDTQYF.

The CDR3 sequence: CASSYLVGGETQYF. CDR3 DNA sequence: TGTGCCAGCAGTTACCTCGTCGGAGGGGAGACCCAGTACTTC. The chain joins TRBV6-5 to TRBJ2-5, with a weak D call TRBD2 (6 bases). Germline loops: CDR1 MNHEY, CDR2 SVGAGI. The CDR3 is made up of 14 amino acids. Trimming removed 2 bases at V and 5 bases at J, with 12 bases between.

This clone was counted only a few times. In the same sample, other DNA sequences code for this CDR3. The chain links TRBV7-2 to TRBJ2-5, with 7 bases aligning to TRBD2. The CDR3 runs to 14 residues. The V gene's germline CDR1 is SGHTA and CDR2 FQGNSA. The V gene end was trimmed by 0 bases and the J gene end by 2 bases; junction bases not matched to a gene: 0. CDR3 sequence: CASSLAGGQETQYF. The DNA of the CDR3 is TGTGCCAGCAGCTTAGCGGGGGGGCAAGAGACCCAGTACTTC.

The chain uses TRBV6-1 and TRBJ1-1, with unresolved D. Trimming removed 5 bases from V and 4 bases from J, with 14 bases in between. Per the germline V gene, CDR1 is MNHNS and CDR2 is SASEGT. The CDR3 is made up of 14 amino acids. CDR3 sequence: CASSRRLGSTEAFF. In DNA form, the CDR3 reads TGTGCCAGCAGTCGTCGACTGGGGAGCACTGAAGCTTTCTTT.

This clone was seen a single time. V is TRBV19 and J is TRBJ1-5, with a tentative D call TRBD1 (6 bases). Trimming left V 10 bases short and J 0 bases short, with 13 bases between. The CDR3 is 14 amino acids. Germline CDR1 LNHDA, CDR2 SQIVND (reference sequence). CDR3 in amino acids: CATAVTGSNQPQHF. DNA of the CDR3: TGTGCCACCGCCGTGACAGGTAGCAATCAGCCCCAGCATTTT.

This clone was counted between two and nine times. The CDR3 sequence is CASSQDLTENTEAFF. CDR3 bases: TGCGCCAGCAGCCAAGACCTGACAGAGAACACTGAAGCTTTCTTT. The rearrangement uses TRBV4-1 and TRBJ1-1; maybe TRBD1 (5 bases). V gave up 0 bases and J gave up 1 base, with 9 bases separating them. The CDR3 is 15 residues long. Germline V gives CDR1 MGHRA, CDR2 YSYEKL.

This clone is a singleton in its sample. The gene calls are TRBV6-5 and TRBJ1-1; D is unresolved. The CDR3 contains 13 residues. Trimming removed 4 bases at V and 0 bases at J, with 6 bases between. CDR1 MNHEY and CDR2 SVGAGI come from the germline V gene. The CDR3 coding sequence is TGTGCCAGCAGTTTTAGTATGAACACTGAAGCTTTCTTT. Amino acids: CASSFSMNTEAFF.

The rearrangement joins TRBV4-2 to TRBJ2-7; 15 positions match TRBD2. Germline lookup yields CDR1 LGHNA and CDR2 YNFKEQ. V lost 0 bases to trimming and J lost 5 bases; unmatched junction nucleotides: 17. The CDR3 is 21 residues long. The CDR3 coding sequence is TGTGCCAGCAGCCAAGATATCGTTAGGACTAGCGGGGGGGACTCCCCCCACGAGCAGTACTTC. As protein: CASSQDIVRTSGGDSPHEQYF.